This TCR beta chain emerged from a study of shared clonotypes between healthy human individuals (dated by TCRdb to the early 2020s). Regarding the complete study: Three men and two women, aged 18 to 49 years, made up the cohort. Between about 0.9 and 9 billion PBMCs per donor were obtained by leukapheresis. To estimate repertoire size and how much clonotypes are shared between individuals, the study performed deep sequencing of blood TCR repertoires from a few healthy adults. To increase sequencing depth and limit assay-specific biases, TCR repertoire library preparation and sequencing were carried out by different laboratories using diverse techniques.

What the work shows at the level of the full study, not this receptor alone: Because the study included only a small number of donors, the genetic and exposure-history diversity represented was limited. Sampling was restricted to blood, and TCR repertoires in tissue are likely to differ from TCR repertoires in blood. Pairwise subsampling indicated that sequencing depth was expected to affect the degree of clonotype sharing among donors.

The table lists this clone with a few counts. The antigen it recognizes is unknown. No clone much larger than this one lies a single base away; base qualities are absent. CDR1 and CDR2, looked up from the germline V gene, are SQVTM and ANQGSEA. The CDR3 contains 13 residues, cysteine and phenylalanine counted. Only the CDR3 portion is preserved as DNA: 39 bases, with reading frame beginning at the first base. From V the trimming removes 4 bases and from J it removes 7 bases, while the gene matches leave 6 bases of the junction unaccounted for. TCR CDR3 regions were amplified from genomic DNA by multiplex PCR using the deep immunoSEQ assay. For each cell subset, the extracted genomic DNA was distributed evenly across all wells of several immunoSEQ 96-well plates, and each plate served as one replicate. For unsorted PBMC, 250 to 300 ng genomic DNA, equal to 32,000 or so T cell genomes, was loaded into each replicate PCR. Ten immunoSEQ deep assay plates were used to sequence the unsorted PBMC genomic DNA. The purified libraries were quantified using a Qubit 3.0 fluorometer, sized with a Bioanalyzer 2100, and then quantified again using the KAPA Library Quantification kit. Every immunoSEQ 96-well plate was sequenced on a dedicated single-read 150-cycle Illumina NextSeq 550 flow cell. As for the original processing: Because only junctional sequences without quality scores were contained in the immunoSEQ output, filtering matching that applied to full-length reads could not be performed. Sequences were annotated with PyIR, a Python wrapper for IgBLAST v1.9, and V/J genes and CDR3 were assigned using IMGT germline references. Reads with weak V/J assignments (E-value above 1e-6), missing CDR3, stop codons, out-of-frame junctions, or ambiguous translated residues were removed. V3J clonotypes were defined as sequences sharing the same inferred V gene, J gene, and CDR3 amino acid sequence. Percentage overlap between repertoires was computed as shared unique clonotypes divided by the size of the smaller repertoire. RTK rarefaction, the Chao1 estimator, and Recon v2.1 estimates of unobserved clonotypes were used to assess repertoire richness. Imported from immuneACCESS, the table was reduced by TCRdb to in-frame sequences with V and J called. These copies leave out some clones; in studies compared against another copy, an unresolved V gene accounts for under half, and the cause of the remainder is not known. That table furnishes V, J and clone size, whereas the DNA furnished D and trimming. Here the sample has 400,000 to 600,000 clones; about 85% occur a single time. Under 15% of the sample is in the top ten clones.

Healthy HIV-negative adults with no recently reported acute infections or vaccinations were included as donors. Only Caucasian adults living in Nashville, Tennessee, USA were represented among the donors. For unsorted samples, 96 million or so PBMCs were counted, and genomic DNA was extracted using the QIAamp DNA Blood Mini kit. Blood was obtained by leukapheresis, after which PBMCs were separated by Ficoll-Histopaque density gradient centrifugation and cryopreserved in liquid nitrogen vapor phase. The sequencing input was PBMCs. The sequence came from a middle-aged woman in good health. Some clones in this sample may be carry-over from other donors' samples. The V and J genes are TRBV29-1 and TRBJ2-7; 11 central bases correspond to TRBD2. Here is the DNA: TGCAGCGTTGGAACTAGCGGGAGTGAAGAGCAGTACTTC. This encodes CSVGTSGSEEQYF.